Presented here are 27 T cell receptor beta chains from one specimen sequenced in a study of CD8+CD57+ T cells in acquired aplastic anemia. All patients picked for sequencing had shown, by flow cytometry, an expansion of CD8+CD57+ cells. Genomic DNA, the template, was used for profiling of the TCR beta VDJ and CDR3. Using its own MiXCR run on the reads, TCRdb lists one record per CDR3 protein. The table includes around 170,000 distinct CDR3 sequences, roughly half detected once. The source material was sorted CD4+, CD8+, or CD8+CD57+ T cells (not recorded which) from PBMCs. All receptors come from a human donor with aplastic anemia.

The rearrangement joins TRBV7-3 to TRBJ2-2, with a tentative D call TRBD1 (5 bases). This CDR3 is built from 16 residues. Germline lookup yields CDR1 SGHTA and CDR2 FQGTGA. V was trimmed by 0 bases and J by 0 bases, leaving 8 bases between them. CDR3 bases: TGTGCCAGCAGCTTAACGGCAGGGCCGAACACCGGGGAGCTGTTTTTT. This translates into CASSLTAGPNTGELFF.

This chain connects TRBV20-1 to TRBJ1-1; possible D gene TRBD1, 6 bases. Germline CDR1 and CDR2: DFQATT and SNEGSKA (reference sequence). Trimming removed 2 bases from V and 1 base from J, with 17 bases in between. The CDR3 covers 16 residues. The CDR3 DNA reads as TGCAGTGCTAGACCTGACCACAGGGATAGGAACACTGAAGCTTTCTTT. This translates into CSARPDHRDRNTEAFF.

This clonotype was observed at least ten times. The CDR3 reads CASSRWSWDEQYF. CDR3 sequence (DNA): TGCGCCAGCAGCCGGTGGTCCTGGGACGAGCAGTACTTC. The chain links TRBV4-1 to TRBJ2-7; D is uncertain. This CDR3 is built from 13 residues. V was shortened by 4 bases and J by 5 bases, with 12 bases between the two germline ends. Germline V gives CDR1 MGHRA, CDR2 YSYEKL.

The chain has TRBV20-1 and TRBJ2-7; D is ambiguous. This CDR3 region has 13 residues. CDR1 DFQATT and CDR2 SNEGSKA come from the germline V gene (reference sequence). V dropped 1 base and J dropped 2 bases, with 9 bases sitting between them. CDR3 in amino acids: CSARGLDTYEQYF. The CDR3 nucleotides read TGCAGTGCTAGAGGTCTAGACACCTACGAGCAGTACTTC.

Remarks on this clonotype: Sequence at one end of the junction differs from germline and may be a read error. The V call is TRBV7-9, the J call TRBJ2-4; 8 nucleotides match TRBD1. CDR3 length: 15 amino acids. Germline lookup yields CDR1 SEHNR and CDR2 FQNEAQ (reference sequence). In DNA, the CDR3 is TGTGCCAGCAGCTCCCGGACAGGGATCAGCCCATATTTACACTTC. This sequence encodes CASSSRTGISPYLHF.

The rearrangement links TRBV2 to TRBJ1-2; 8 nucleotides match TRBD1. Losses at the gene ends were 4 bases for V and 11 bases for J; bases not matched to a gene: 9. CDR1 is SNHLY and CDR2 is FYNNEI in the germline V gene. This CDR3 has 13 residues. In DNA, the CDR3 is TGTGCCAGCAGTGGCTCTGGACAGGGCGGTTACACCTTC. It is translated as CASSGSGQGGYTF.

This clonotype showed up many times. This chain joins TRBV19 and TRBJ2-3; 7 nucleotides align to TRBD2. V lost 2 bases to trimming and J lost 4 bases; unmatched junction nucleotides: 3. The CDR3 loop spans 14 amino acids. Per germline, CDR1 LNHDA and CDR2 SQIVND (reference sequence). CDR3 nucleotide sequence: TGTGCCAGTAGTATACGGACTAGTGCAGATACGCAGTATTTT. Encoded protein: CASSIRTSADTQYF.

This rearrangement joins TRBV19 to TRBJ1-2, with D unresolved. The V end lost 5 bases, the J end lost 2 bases, and 9 bases lay between the germline ends. The germline CDR1 and CDR2 sequences are LNHDA and SQIVND (reference sequence). This CDR3 contains 13 residues. CDR3 protein: CASSWPANYGYTF. For the CDR3, the DNA is TGTGCCAGTAGTTGGCCTGCGAACTATGGCTACACCTTC.

This clonotype was picked up one time. The gene calls are TRBV15 and TRBJ1-1; D is uncertain. Germline-derived CDR1 and CDR2 are LNHNV and YYDKDF (reference sequence). V lost 1 base, J lost 4 bases, and 13 bases lay in between. This CDR3 spans 15 amino acids. The CDR3 sequence is CATSRGRGRGTEAFF. CDR3 nucleotides: TGTGCCACCAGCAGAGGTCGAGGACGAGGCACTGAAGCTTTCTTT.

This clonotype appeared a few times. CDR3 region: CAWSPFWTSTNEKLFF. The CDR3 nucleotides read TGTGCCTGGAGTCCATTCTGGACCTCAACTAATGAAAAACTGTTTTTT. The V gene is TRBV30, the J gene TRBJ1-4, with D unclear. The germline V gene has CDR1 GTSNPN and CDR2 SVGIG (reference sequence). The V and J ends lost 2 bases and 0 bases respectively, with 13 bases between them. This CDR3 has 16 amino acids.

This clonotype has more than one count but fewer than ten. The genes are TRBV10-1 and TRBJ1-1; TRBD1 might be the D (5 bases). The V gene lost 4 bases and the J gene lost 1 base, with 10 bases spanning the gap. Germline-derived CDR1 and CDR2 are WNHNN and SYGVQD (reference sequence). This CDR3 has 14 amino acids. The CDR3 region has the DNA TGCGCCAGCAGTGTTGGGGCTCCGAACACTGAAGCTTTCTTT. Its protein is CASSVGAPNTEAFF.

This chain links TRBV5-5 with TRBJ2-2; possible D gene TRBD2, 5 bases. V dropped 7 bases and J dropped 6 bases, with 16 bases sitting between them. Germline-derived CDR1 and CDR2 are SGHKS and YYEKEE (reference sequence). The CDR3 has 14 residues. The CDR3 nucleotides read TGTGCCAGCGGCCACCATCGGGGTCCCGGGGAGCTGTTTTTT. Translation: CASGHHRGPGELFF.

V is TRBV2 and J is TRBJ1-2; D is unresolved. V was pared by 2 bases and J by 8 bases, with 6 bases between. Germline V lookup: CDR1 SNHLY, CDR2 FYNNEI. This CDR3 comprises 11 residues. Here the CDR3 reads CASSEHVGYTF. CDR3 DNA sequence: TGTGCCAGCAGTGAACATGTAGGCTACACCTTC.

This chain connects TRBV5-1 to TRBJ1-2; D is undetermined. There are 14 residues in the CDR3. Per germline, CDR1 SGHRS and CDR2 YFSETQ. The V end was cut by 3 bases, the J end by 4 bases, with 13 bases between. CDR3 protein: CASSSDGSSYGYTF. DNA for the CDR3: TGCGCCAGCAGCTCGGACGGATCTAGCTATGGCTACACCTTC.

Points on this clonotype: A much bigger clone sits one base away, suggesting this may be a read error. The J gene is TRBJ2-1, the V gene TRBV5-1; TRBD2 agrees at 11 bases. Germline values: CDR1 SGHRS, CDR2 YFSETQ. This CDR3 region has 17 residues. For the CDR3, the DNA is TGCGCCAGCAGCCGTTCTAGCGGGAGGTTAGCCTTCAATGGGCAGTTCTTC. Protein product: CASSRSSGRLAFNGQFF.

V gene TRBV5-4 combines with J gene TRBJ1-4; tentatively, D is TRBD1 (6 bases). V was shortened by 2 bases and J by 8 bases, with 13 bases between the two germline ends. Germline V gene data show CDR1 as SGHNT and CDR2 as YYREEE (reference sequence). This CDR3 contains 14 residues. CDR3 nucleotides: TGTGCCAGCAGCTTCGACAAAGGGGGAGAAAAACTGTTTTTT. Its protein product is CASSFDKGGEKLFF.

This clonotype was seen a handful of times. This rearrangement joins TRBV7-9 to TRBJ1-4; D is unclear. Germline V gives CDR1 SEHNR, CDR2 FQNEAQ (reference sequence). Trimming removed 5 bases at V and 3 bases at J, with 4 bases between. The CDR3 contains 12 residues. CDR3 amino acids: CASSTSNEKLFF. The CDR3 region has the DNA TGTGCCAGCAGCACCTCTAATGAAAAACTGTTTTTT.

The chain has TRBV27 and TRBJ2-3; 10 bases are shared with TRBD2. Germline trimming cut 2 bases from V and 11 bases from J; bases unmatched to any gene: 10. Germline V gene lookup returns CDR1 MNHEY and CDR2 SMNVEV (reference sequence). This CDR3 is built from 15 residues. As DNA, the CDR3 is TGTGCCAGCAGTTTAGGTAGCGGGGGGCCTCAGGGGCAGTATTTT. Its protein is CASSLGSGGPQGQYF.

This clonotype was counted ten times or more. J is TRBJ2-3 and V is TRBV29-1, with 12 bases that match TRBD1. CDR3 size: 14 residues. V shed 6 bases, J shed 3 bases, and the junction held 4 bases outside the gene matches. Per germline, CDR1 SQVTM and CDR2 ANQGSEA. CDR3 loop: CSVAGQGATDTQYF. For the CDR3, the DNA is TGCAGCGTGGCGGGACAGGGGGCGACAGATACGCAGTATTTT.

The rearrangement joins TRBV2 to TRBJ2-1; D perhaps matches TRBD2 (6 bases). The germline V and J ends were trimmed by 2 bases and 10 bases, with 15 bases remaining between them. The CDR3 is 14 amino acids. Germline CDR1 reads SNHLY; CDR2 reads FYNNEI. The CDR3 nucleotides are TGTGCCAGCAGTGAACGACGATGGGGGAGGGAGCAGTTCTTC. Translating gives CASSERRWGREQFF.

The rearrangement uses TRBV19 and TRBJ2-2; D assignment may be TRBD1 or TRBD2 (5 bases each). Trimming left V 5 bases short and J 2 bases short, with 12 bases between. This CDR3 has 15 amino acids. Germline assignment: CDR1 LNHDA and CDR2 SQIVND (reference sequence). The DNA for the CDR3 is TGTGCCAGTAGTGTGTGGGGGAGTAACACCGGGGAGCTGTTTTTT. Protein sequence: CASSVWGSNTGELFF.

The chain employs TRBV10-3 and TRBJ2-7, with 8 bases that match TRBD1. V lost 7 bases and J lost 3; bases outside the gene matches: 2. This CDR3 spans 12 amino acids. CDR1 and CDR2 from the germline V gene are ENHRY and SYGVKD. The CDR3 sequence is CAITGTGYEQYF. In DNA, the CDR3 is TGTGCCATCACCGGGACAGGCTACGAGCAGTACTTC.

About this clonotype itself: Just one base apart from a much larger clone, this may be a read error. The V and J genes are TRBV5-4 and TRBJ2-1, with 8 bases lining up with TRBD2. The germline V gene encodes CDR1 SGHNT and CDR2 YYREEE (reference sequence). The CDR3 spans 15 residues. The CDR3 region is CASSLGLAFYDEQFF. CDR3 DNA: TGTGCCAGCAGCTTGGGACTAGCGTTCTACGATGAGCAGTTCTTC.

This sequence joins TRBV12-5 and TRBJ2-2, with D possibly TRBD1 on 5 matching bases. This CDR3 comprises 15 residues. Trimming left V 1 base short and J 4 bases short, with 10 bases between. Germline CDR1 and CDR2: LGHNT and FRNRAP. The CDR3 region is CASGLEGMGTGELFF. In DNA form, the CDR3 reads TGTGCTAGTGGTTTGGAGGGGATGGGCACCGGGGAGCTGTTTTTT.

This clonotype has a handful of counts. J is TRBJ2-7 and V is TRBV7-9; D remains unclear. Germline loops: CDR1 SEHNR, CDR2 FQNEAQ (reference sequence). V dropped 1 base and J dropped 1 base, with 5 bases sitting between them. CDR3 length equals 13 residues. CDR3 loop: CASSLVWSYEQYF. As DNA, the CDR3 is TGTGCCAGCAGCTTAGTTTGGTCCTACGAGCAGTACTTC.

Remarks on this clonotype: One junction end does not reproduce the germline sequence, and a read error may be involved. The V and J genes are TRBV10-2 and TRBJ1-1; the match to TRBD1 covers 9 bases. Per germline, CDR1 WSHSY and CDR2 SAAADI. The length of the CDR3 is 19 residues. CDR3 protein: CASSGGLRDRAYQNIEAFF. The CDR3 nucleotides are TGCGCCAGCAGTGGAGGCCTCCGGGACAGGGCTTACCAAAACATTGAAGCTTTCTTT.

The chain links TRBV2 to TRBJ2-2; perhaps TRBD2 as D (5 bases). V was cut by 0 bases and J by 6 bases, with 11 bases left in between. Germline V lookup: CDR1 SNHLY, CDR2 FYNNEI. The CDR3 runs 15 residues. CDR3 loop: CASSEARGQAGELFF. The CDR3, as DNA: TGTGCCAGCAGTGAAGCGCGCGGGCAGGCCGGGGAGCTGTTTTTT.